This TCR beta chain was captured by sequencing in a study of blood T cell repertoires in COVID-19. About the study: From the United States, Italy and Spain came samples of acute and convalescent COVID-19.

TCRdb keeps only in-frame clones here, not all; method: immunoSEQ multiplex PCR. The sample shows under 400,000 clones, around nine tenths of them seen only once. Enrolled through a virtual design, the participants were between about 18 and 100 years of age and came from approximately 25 US areas. Material: PBMCs or T cells enriched from blood (not recorded which). This receptor was identified in a young woman who had been exposed to COVID-19.

The DNA of the CDR3 is TGTGCCACCAGAGGGACAGGGAGAAACACCGGGGAGCTGTTTTTT. Amino acids: CATRGTGRNTGELFF. This chain connects TRBV24-1 to TRBJ2-2, with 9 positions matching TRBD1. Germline V gene sequence: CDR1 KGHDR, CDR2 SFDVKD. This CDR3 comprises 15 residues. V was pared by 7 bases and J by 2 bases, with 4 bases of the junction left unmatched.